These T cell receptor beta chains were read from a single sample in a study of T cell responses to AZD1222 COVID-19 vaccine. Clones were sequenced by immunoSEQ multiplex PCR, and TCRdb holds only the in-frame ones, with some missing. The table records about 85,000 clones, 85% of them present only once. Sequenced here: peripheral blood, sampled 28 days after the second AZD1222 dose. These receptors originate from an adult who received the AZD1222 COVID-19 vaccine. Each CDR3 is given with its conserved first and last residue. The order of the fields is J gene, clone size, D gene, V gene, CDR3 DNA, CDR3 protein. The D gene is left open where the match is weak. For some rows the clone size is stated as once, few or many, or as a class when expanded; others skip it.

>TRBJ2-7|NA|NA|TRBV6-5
TGTGCCGCAACCAATAGCGGCTCCACCTACGAGCAGTACTTC
CAATNSGSTYEQYF
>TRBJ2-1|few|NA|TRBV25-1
TGTGCCAGCAGTGGTGATAGGAACGAGCAGTTCTTC
CASSGDRNEQFF
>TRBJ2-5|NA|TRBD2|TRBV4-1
TGCGCCAGCAGCCAAGAACGGGGGGGCCGGGAGACCCAGTACTTC
CASSQERGGRETQYF
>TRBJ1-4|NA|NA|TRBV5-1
TGCGCCAGCAGCGGGAGCACAACTAATGAAAAACTGTTTTTT
CASSGSTTNEKLFF
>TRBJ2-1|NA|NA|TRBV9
TGTGCCAGCAGCGTAGGGATTGCGGGGCTATACAATGAGCAGTTCTTC
CASSVGIAGLYNEQFF
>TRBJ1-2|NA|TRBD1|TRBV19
TGTGCCAGATTAGACAAGGGGGCGTTTGGTGGCTACACCTTC
CARLDKGAFGGYTF
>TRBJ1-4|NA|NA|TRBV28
TGTGCCAGCAGTTTGATTTCGGGGGCGTGGGGAACAACTAATGAAAAACTGTTTTTT
CASSLISGAWGTTNEKLFF
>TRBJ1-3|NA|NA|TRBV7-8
TGTGCCAGCAGCTTAAACGGGGTGGACGGAAACACCATATATTTT
CASSLNGVDGNTIYF
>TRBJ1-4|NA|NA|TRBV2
TGTGCCAGCAGCAGGGGAGGAGGCGCTGAAAAACTGTTTTTT
CASSRGGGAEKLFF
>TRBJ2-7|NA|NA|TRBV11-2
TGTGCCAGCAGCTTTACAGCCTCCGAGCAGTACTTC
CASSFTASEQYF
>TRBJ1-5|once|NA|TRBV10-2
TGCGCCAGCAGGTCGATGGGGGAAGGGCCCCAGCATTTT
CASRSMGEGPQHF
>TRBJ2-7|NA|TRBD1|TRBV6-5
TGTGCCAGCAGTCCCTTGACAGGGGGCGAGCAGTACTTC
CASSPLTGGEQYF
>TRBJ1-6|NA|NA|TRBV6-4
TGTGCCAGCAGTACCGACGGGGGAAATTCACCCCTCCACTTT
CASSTDGGNSPLHF
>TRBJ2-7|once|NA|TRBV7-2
TGTGCCAGCAGCTCCCCTCGGCAAGGGCAGTACTTC
CASSSPRQGQYF
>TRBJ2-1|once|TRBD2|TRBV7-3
TGTGCCAGCAGCCATACTCCAGGACTAGCATACAATGAGCAGTTCTTC
CASSHTPGLAYNEQFF
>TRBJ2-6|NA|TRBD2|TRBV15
TGTGCCACCAGCAAGGCCGGGACTAGCTACTCTGGGGCCAACGTCCTGACTTTC
CATSKAGTSYSGANVLTF
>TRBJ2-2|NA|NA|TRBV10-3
TGTGCCATATCTCCAAGCAGGGCGAACACCGGGGAGCTGTTTTTT
CAISPSRANTGELFF
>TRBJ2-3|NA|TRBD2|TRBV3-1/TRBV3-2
TGTGCCAGCAGCCTTAGCTCGGGGGGAGATACGCAGTATTTT
CASSLSSGGDTQYF
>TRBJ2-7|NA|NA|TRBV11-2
TGTGCCAGCAGCTCGACCCGAGCTGGGGCCGAGCAGTACTTC
CASSSTRAGAEQYF
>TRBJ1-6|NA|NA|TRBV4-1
TGCGCCAGCAGCCATGCTCACGGACGGGATAATTCACCCCTCCACTTT
CASSHAHGRDNSPLHF
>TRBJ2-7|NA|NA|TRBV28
TGTGCCAGCAGTTCTACCCTACTAGGACTAAAAATCTACGAGCAGTACTTC
CASSSTLLGLKIYEQYF
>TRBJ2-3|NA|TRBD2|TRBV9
TGTGCCAGCAGCGTAGAGGGACTAGATGGATCAGATACGCAGTATTTT
CASSVEGLDGSDTQYF
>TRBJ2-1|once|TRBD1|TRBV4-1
TGCGCCAGCAGCCAAGCAGGGACAGGTTACAATGAGCAGTTCTTC
CASSQAGTGYNEQFF
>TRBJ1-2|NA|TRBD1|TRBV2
TGTGCCAGCAGCGGGACAGGCAAAATCGGCTACACCTTC
CASSGTGKIGYTF
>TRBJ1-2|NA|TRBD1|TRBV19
TGTGCCAGTAGCTCGACAGGGGCCTATGGCTACACCTTC
CASSSTGAYGYTF
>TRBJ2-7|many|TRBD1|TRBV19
TGTGCCAGGGAAAACGTGGACAGGGGGGGCGAGCAGTACTTC
CARENVDRGGEQYF
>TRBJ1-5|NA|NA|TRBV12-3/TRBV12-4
TGTGCCAGCAGTTTTTCCTATCAGCCCCAGCATTTT
CASSFSYQPQHF
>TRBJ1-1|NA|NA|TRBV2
TGTGCCAGCCACATACAGGTTGGTAGGACTGAAGCTTTCTTT
CASHIQVGRTEAFF
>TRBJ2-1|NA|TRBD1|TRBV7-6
TGTGCCAGCAGCCAGAGGGACAGGGAAGGAGGGTACAATGAGCAGTTCTTC
CASSQRDREGGYNEQFF
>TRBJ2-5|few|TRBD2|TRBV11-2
TGTGCCAGCAGCTTACTGCGGGGGTTCCAAGAGACCCAGTACTTC
CASSLLRGFQETQYF
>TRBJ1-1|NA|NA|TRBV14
TGTGCCAGCAGCCAGTGGGGGGACCCACTGGACACTGAAGCTTTCTTT
CASSQWGDPLDTEAFF
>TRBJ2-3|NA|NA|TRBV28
TGTGCCAGCAGTTCCCAAACGTCCGGGCCGTACAAAGTGGATACGCAGTATTTT
CASSSQTSGPYKVDTQYF
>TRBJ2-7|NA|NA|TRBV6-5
TGTGCCAGCAGTTACCAAGGAGGGAGCTACGAGCAGTACTTC
CASSYQGGSYEQYF
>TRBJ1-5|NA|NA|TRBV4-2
TGTGCCAGCAGCCAATCAGGGCTCAATCAGCCCCAGCATTTT
CASSQSGLNQPQHF
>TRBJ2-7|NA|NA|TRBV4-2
TGTGCCAGCAGCCAAGTTGGATACGAGCAGTACTTC
CASSQVGYEQYF
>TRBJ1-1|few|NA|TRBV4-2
TGTGCCAGCAGCTCGAACTCGAACACTGAAGCTTTCTTT
CASSSNSNTEAFF
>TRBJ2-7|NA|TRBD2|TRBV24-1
TGTGCCACCGAGGCCGGGGGGGCTGGCGAGCAGTACTTC
CATEAGGAGEQYF
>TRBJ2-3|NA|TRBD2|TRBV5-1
TGCGCCAGCAGCCCGGGACTAGCGGGAGGGCCGGAAGATACGCAGTATTTT
CASSPGLAGGPEDTQYF
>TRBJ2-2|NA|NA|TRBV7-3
TGTGCCAGCAGCACCCAGTCCAGGGAGAACACCGGGGAGCTGTTTTTT
CASSTQSRENTGELFF
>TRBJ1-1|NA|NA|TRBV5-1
TGCGCCAGCAGCTTGCCAGGGCGGAACACTGAAGCTTTCTTT
CASSLPGRNTEAFF
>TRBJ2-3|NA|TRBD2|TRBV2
TGTGCCAGCAGCCTTAGACTAGCGGGTACAGATACGCAGTATTTT
CASSLRLAGTDTQYF
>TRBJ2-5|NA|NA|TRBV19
TGTGCCAGTAGTATAGTCGGGCAGGGGACAGAGACCCAGTACTTC
CASSIVGQGTETQYF
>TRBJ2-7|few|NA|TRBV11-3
TGTGCCAGCAGCCCAAGCCGGGCCCAGGGCGAGCAGTACTTC
CASSPSRAQGEQYF
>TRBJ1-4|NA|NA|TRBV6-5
TGTGCCAGCAGTTTTCAGCTATCAACTAATGAAAAACTGTTTTTT
CASSFQLSTNEKLFF
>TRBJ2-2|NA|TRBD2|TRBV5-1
TGCGCCAGCGGTTTAGCGGGGGCCACGAACACCGGGGAGCTGTTTTTT
CASGLAGATNTGELFF
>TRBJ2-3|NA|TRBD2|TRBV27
TGTGCCAGCAGTTTAAATCCTAGCGGGAGTTGGGCAGATACGCAGTATTTT
CASSLNPSGSWADTQYF
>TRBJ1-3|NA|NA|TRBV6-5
TGTGCCAGCAGTTACCAGGTCCCCCCTGGAAACACCATATATTTT
CASSYQVPPGNTIYF
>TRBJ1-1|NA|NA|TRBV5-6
TGTGCCAGCAGCTTGGGACCGATCGCTGAAGCTTTCTTT
CASSLGPIAEAFF
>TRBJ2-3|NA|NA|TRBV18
TGTGCCAGCTCACCCACGGACGGCACAGATACGCAGTATTTT
CASSPTDGTDTQYF
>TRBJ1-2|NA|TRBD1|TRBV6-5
TGTGCCAGCACTCGACAGGGGGTTGCCAACTATGGCTACACCTTC
CASTRQGVANYGYTF
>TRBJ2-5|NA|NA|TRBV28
TGTGCCAGCAGTCGGAGGACTCAGCAAGAGACCCAGTACTTC
CASSRRTQQETQYF
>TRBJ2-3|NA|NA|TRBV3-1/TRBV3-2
TGTGCCAGCAGCCAAGCTAGTGACACTAGCACAGATACGCAGTATTTT
CASSQASDTSTDTQYF
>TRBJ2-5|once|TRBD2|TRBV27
TGTGCCAGCAGTGGTCAGCGGGGGATCCCGCAAGAGACCCAGTACTTC
CASSGQRGIPQETQYF
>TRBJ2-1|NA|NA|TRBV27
TGTGCCAGCAGTTCCCGGAACTACAATGAGCAGTTCTTC
CASSSRNYNEQFF
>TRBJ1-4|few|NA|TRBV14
TGTGCCAGCAGCCAGCGGGGAAGGGACTATGAAAAACTGTTTTTT
CASSQRGRDYEKLFF
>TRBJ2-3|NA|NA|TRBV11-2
TGTGCCAGCAGCTCACCGACTAGTGGTTATACGCAGTATTTT
CASSSPTSGYTQYF
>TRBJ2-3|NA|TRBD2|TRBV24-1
TGTGCCACCAGTGATCGGACTAGCGGGAGGAGGGATACGCAGTATTTT
CATSDRTSGRRDTQYF
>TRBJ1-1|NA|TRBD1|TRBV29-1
TGCAGCGTGACCGTCGGTCAGGGGGCTATGAGTGAAGCTTTCTTT
CSVTVGQGAMSEAFF
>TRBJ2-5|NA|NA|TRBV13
TGTGCCAGCAGCTTAGTGACCCGAGAGACCCAGTACTTC
CASSLVTRETQYF
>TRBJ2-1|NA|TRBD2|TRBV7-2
TGTGCCAGCAGCTTTCTGCGGGAGTCCCGACTCTACAATGAGCAGTTCTTC
CASSFLRESRLYNEQFF